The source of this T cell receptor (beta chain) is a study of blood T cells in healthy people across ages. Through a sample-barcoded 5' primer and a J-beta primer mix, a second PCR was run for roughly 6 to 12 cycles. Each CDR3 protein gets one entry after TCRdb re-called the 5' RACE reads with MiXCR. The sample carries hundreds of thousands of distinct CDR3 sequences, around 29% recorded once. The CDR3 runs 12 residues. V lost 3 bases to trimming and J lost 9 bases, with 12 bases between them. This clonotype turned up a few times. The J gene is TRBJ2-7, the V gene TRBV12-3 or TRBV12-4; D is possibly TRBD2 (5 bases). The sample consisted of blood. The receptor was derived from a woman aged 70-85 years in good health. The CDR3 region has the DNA TGTGCCAGCAGTTTTACGGGATCAGTGCAGTACTTC. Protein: CASSFTGSVQYF.